The 9 T cell receptor beta chains below all came from one sample that was sequenced in a study of CD8+CD57+ T cells in acquired aplastic anemia. Patients chosen for sequencing had shown CD8+CD57+ cell expansion by flow cytometry. TCR beta VDJ and CDR3 profiling used genomic DNA as template. TCRdb used MiXCR to reprocess the reads, holding one entry per CDR3 protein. The data show around 290,000 distinct CDR3 sequences, 56% seen once. The sample consisted of sorted CD4+, CD8+, or CD8+CD57+ T cells (not recorded which) from PBMCs. Receptors originate from a human donor with aplastic anemia.

J is TRBJ1-1 and V is TRBV2; D remains unclear. Germline V gene lookup returns CDR1 SNHLY and CDR2 FYNNEI. The CDR3 contains 13 residues. With 8 bases removed from V and 0 bases from J, the gap between germline ends came to 10 bases. CDR3 residues: CASVAILNTEAFF. The CDR3 DNA sequence: TGTGCCAGCGTAGCTATTCTGAACACTGAAGCTTTCTTT.

CDR3 protein: CASSRPASGGFRETQYF. CDR3 sequence (DNA): TGTGCCAGCAGCCGTCCGGCTAGCGGGGGGTTTCGGGAGACCCAGTACTTC. The genes are TRBV7-9 and TRBJ2-5; 11 bases align to TRBD2. Unmatched junction bases numbered 13, after V lost 5 bases and J lost 5 bases. The germline V gene has CDR1 SEHNR and CDR2 FQNEAQ (reference sequence). The CDR3 runs to 17 residues.

This chain connects TRBV11-2 to TRBJ2-1; D gene uncertain. Germline values: CDR1 SGHAT, CDR2 FQNNGV. The CDR3 spans 14 residues. Trimming cost V 2 bases and J 5 bases, with 10 bases left between them. CDR3 region: CASSLSPHDNEQFF. DNA of the CDR3: TGTGCCAGCAGCTTAAGCCCCCACGACAATGAGCAGTTCTTC.

V usage is TRBV10-3 and J usage is TRBJ1-2; the D gene is possibly TRBD1 (5 bases). This CDR3 has 14 amino acids. CDR1 is ENHRY and CDR2 is SYGVKD in the germline V gene. V was pared by 8 bases and J by 0 bases, with 13 bases between. This CDR3 is CAIRSPGANYGYTF. CDR3 nucleotides: TGTGCCATCCGCTCACCGGGGGCTAACTATGGCTACACCTTC.

This chain joins TRBV7-3 and TRBJ2-2, with 12 bases fitting TRBD2. V shed 2 bases and J 4 bases; nucleotides not matched to a gene: 5. Germline CDR1 reads SGHTA; CDR2 reads FQGTGA. This CDR3 is built from 17 residues. The CDR3 sequence: CASSLASGGVGTGELFF. The CDR3 DNA sequence: TGTGCCAGCAGCTTAGCTAGCGGGGGGGTTGGCACCGGGGAGCTGTTTTTT.

This clonotype was counted between two and nine times. The chain carries TRBV7-3 and TRBJ2-3, with D maybe TRBD1 (6 bases). The CDR3 extends over 14 amino acids. From germline, CDR1 is SGHTA and CDR2 FQGTGA. Trimming pared 2 bases from V and 6 bases from J, leaving 12 bases between. CDR3 sequence reads: CASSLSAGVDTQYF. The CDR3, as DNA: TGTGCCAGCAGCTTATCAGCAGGGGTCGATACGCAGTATTTT.

There are many counts of this clonotype. V usage is TRBV15 and J usage is TRBJ2-7; TRBD1 or TRBD2 may be the D gene (6 bases each). This CDR3 is 14 amino acids long. Deletions cut 4 bases from V and 6 bases from J, with 16 bases between. Germline-derived CDR1 and CDR2 are LNHNV and YYDKDF (reference sequence). CDR3 sequence: CATSTRTTGSEQYF. The CDR3 nucleotides read TGTGCCACCAGCACTAGGACTACAGGGTCCGAGCAGTACTTC.

This clonotype was recorded many times. The rearrangement links TRBV12-3 or TRBV12-4 to TRBJ2-5; the match to TRBD1 covers 9 bases. V was clipped by 6 bases and J by 4 bases; unmatched bases: 9. This CDR3 has 15 amino acids. CDR3 sequence reads: CASRGGQGMVETQYF. The CDR3 DNA sequence: TGTGCCAGCAGGGGAGGACAGGGGATGGTAGAGACCCAGTACTTC.

The chain recombines TRBV14 with TRBJ1-1; unclear D gene. Per the germline V gene, CDR1 is SGHDN and CDR2 is FVKESK. This CDR3 contains 13 residues. Trimming shortened V by 2 bases and J by 10 bases, and 14 bases separated the two germline ends. CDR3 loop: CASSQQPSLGAFF. DNA for the CDR3: TGTGCCAGCAGCCAACAACCATCACTCGGAGCTTTCTTT.